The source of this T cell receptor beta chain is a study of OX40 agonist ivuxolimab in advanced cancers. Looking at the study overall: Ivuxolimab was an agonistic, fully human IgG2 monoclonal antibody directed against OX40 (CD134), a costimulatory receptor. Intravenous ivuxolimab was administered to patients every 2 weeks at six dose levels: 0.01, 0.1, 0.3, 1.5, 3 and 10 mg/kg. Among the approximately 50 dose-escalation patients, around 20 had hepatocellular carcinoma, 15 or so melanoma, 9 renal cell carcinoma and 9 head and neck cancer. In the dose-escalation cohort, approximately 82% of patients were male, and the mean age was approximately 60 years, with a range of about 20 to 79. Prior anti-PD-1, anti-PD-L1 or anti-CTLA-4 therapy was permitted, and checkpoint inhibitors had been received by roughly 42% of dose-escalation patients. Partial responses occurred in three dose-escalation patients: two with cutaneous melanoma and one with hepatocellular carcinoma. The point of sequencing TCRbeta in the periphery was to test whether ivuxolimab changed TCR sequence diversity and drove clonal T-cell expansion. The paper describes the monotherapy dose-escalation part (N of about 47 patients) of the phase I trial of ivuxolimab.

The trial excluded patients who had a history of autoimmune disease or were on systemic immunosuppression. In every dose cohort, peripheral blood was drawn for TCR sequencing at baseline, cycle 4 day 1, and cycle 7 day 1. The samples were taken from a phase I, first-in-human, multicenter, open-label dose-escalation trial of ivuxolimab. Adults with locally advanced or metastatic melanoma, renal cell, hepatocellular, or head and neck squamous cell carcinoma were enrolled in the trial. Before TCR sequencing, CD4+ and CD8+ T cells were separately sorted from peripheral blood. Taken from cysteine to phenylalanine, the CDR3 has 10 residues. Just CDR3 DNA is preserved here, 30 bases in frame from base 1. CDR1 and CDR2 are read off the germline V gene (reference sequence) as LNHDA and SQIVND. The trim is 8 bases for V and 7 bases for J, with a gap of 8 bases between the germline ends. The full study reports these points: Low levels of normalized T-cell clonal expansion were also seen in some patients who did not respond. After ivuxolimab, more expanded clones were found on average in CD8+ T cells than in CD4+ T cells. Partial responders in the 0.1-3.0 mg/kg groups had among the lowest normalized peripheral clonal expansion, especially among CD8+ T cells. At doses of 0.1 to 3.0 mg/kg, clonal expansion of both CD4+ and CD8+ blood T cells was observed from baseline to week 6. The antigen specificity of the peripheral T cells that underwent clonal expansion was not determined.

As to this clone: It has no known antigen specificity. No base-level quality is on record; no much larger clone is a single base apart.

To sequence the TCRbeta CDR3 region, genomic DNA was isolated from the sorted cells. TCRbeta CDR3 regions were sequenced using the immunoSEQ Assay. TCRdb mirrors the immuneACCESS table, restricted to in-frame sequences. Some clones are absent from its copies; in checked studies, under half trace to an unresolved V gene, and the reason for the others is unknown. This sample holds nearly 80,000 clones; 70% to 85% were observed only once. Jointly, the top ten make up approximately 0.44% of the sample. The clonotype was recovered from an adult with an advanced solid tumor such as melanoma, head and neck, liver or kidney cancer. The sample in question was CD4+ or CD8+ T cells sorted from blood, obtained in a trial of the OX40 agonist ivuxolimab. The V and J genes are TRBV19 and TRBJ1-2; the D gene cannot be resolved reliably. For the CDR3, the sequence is CASHAGGYTF. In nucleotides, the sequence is TGTGCCAGTCATGCGGGTGGCTACACCTTC.